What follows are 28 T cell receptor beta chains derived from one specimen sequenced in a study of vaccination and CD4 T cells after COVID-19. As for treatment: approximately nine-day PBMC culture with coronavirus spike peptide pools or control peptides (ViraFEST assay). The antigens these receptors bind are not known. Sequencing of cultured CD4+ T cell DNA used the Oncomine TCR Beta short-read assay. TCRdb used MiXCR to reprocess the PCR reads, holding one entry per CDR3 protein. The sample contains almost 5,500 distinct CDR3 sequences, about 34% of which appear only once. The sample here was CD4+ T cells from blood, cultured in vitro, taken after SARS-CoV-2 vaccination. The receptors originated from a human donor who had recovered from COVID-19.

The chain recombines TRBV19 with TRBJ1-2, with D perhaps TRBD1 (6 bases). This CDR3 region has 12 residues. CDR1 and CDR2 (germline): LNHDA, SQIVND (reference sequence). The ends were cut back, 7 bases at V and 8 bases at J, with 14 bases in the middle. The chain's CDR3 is CASTQDSRGYTF. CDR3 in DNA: TGTGCCAGTACCCAGGACAGTCGGGGCTACACCTTC.

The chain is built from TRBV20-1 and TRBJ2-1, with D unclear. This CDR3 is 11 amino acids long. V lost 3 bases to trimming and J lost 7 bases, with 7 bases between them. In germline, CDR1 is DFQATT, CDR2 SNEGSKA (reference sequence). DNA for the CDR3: TGCAGTGCTAGTGATAGTAATGAGCAGTTCTTC. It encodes CSASDSNEQFF.

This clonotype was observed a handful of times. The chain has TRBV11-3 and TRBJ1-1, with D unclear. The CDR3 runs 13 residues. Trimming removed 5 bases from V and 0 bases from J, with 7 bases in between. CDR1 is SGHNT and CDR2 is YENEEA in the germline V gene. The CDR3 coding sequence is TGTGCCAGCAGCATACTCCTGAACACTGAAGCTTTCTTT. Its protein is CASSILLNTEAFF.

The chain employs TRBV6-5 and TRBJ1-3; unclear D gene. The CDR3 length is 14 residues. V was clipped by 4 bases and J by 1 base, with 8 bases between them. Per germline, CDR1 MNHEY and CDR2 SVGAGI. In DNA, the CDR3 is TGTGCCAGCAGTTCACAGCTGTCTGGAAACACCATATATTTT. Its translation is CASSSQLSGNTIYF.

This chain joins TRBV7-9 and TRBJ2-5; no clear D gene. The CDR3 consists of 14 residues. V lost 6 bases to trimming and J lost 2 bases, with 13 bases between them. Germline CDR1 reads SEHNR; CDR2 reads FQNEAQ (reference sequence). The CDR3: CASRKDGSQETQYF. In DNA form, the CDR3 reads TGTGCCAGCAGAAAGGACGGATCGCAAGAGACCCAGTACTTC. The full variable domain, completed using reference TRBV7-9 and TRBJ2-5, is DTGVSQNPRHKITKRGQNVTFRCDPISEHNRLYWYRQTLGQGPEFLTYFQNEAQLEKSRLLSDRFSAERPKGSFSTLEIQRTEQGDSAMYLCASRKDGSQETQYFGPGTRLLVL.

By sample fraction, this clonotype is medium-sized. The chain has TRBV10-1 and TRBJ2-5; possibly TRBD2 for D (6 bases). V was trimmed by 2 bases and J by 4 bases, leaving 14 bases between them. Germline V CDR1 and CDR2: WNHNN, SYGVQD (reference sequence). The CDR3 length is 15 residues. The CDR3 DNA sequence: TGCGCCAGCAGTGAGGGATGGCAGGGAGGAGAGACCCAGTACTTC. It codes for CASSEGWQGGETQYF.

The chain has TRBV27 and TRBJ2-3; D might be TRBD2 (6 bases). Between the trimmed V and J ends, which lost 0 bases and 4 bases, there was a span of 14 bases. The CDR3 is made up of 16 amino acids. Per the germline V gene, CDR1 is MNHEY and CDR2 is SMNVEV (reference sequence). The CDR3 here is CASSLSGVGRSDTQYF. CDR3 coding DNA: TGTGCCAGCAGTTTATCAGGTGTGGGGAGGTCAGATACGCAGTATTTT.

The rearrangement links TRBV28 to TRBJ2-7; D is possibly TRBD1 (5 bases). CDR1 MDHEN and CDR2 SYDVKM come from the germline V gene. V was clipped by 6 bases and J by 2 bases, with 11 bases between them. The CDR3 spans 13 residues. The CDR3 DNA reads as TGTGCCAGCAGACCCTTAGGGGCCTACGAGCAGTACTTC. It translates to CASRPLGAYEQYF. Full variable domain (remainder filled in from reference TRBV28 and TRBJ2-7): DVKVTQSSRYLVKRTGEKVFLECVQDMDHENMFWYRQDPGLGLRLIYFSYDVKMKEKGDIPEGYSVSREKKERFSLILESASTNQTSMYLCASRPLGAYEQYFGPGTRLTVT.

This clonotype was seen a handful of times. In nucleotides, the CDR3 is TGCAGTGCTAGACATCGGCGATTGGGAGGGATTAACTATGGCTACACCTTC. Its protein product is CSARHRRLGGINYGYTF. The V call is TRBV20-1, the J call TRBJ1-2; D remains unclear. Between the trimmed V and J ends, which lost 2 bases and 1 base, there was a span of 20 bases. CDR1 DFQATT and CDR2 SNEGSKA come from the germline V gene (reference sequence). The length of the CDR3 is 17 residues.

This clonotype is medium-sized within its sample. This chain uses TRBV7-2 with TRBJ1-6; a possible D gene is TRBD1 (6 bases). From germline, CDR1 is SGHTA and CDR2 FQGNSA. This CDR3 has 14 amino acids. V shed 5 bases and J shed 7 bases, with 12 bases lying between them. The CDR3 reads CASSLWTDNSPLHF. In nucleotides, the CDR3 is TGTGCCAGCAGCCTTTGGACAGACAATTCACCCCTCCACTTT.

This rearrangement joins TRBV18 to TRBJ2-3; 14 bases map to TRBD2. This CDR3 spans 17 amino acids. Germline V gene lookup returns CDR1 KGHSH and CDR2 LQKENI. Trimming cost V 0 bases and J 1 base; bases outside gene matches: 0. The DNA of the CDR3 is TGTGCCAGCTCACCACCGGGACTAGCGGGGGGCACAGATACGCAGTATTTT. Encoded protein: CASSPPGLAGGTDTQYF.

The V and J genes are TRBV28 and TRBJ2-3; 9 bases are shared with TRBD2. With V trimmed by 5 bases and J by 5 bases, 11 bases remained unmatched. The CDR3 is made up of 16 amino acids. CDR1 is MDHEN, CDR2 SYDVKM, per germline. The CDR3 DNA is TGTGCCAGCAGTCTCTCTAGCGGGGTGGCGTTAGATACGCAGTATTTT. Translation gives CASSLSSGVALDTQYF.

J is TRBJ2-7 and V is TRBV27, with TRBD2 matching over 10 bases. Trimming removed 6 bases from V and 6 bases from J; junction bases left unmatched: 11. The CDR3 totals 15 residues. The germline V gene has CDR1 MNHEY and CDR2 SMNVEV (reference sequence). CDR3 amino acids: CASRGASGGLSEQYF. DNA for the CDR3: TGTGCCAGCAGAGGGGCTAGCGGGGGCTTAAGCGAGCAGTACTTC.

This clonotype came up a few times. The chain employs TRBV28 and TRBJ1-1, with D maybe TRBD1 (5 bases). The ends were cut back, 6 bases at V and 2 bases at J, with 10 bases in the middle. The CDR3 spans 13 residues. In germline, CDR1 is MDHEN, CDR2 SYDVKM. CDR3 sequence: CASSQGLNTEAFF. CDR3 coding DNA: TGTGCCAGCAGCCAGGGACTTAACACTGAAGCTTTCTTT.

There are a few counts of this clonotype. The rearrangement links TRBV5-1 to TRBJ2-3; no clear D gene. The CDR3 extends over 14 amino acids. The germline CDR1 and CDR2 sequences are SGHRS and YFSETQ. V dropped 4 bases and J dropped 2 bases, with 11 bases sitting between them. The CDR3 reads CASSASSATDTQYF. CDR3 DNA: TGCGCCAGCAGCGCGTCCAGCGCCACAGATACGCAGTATTTT.

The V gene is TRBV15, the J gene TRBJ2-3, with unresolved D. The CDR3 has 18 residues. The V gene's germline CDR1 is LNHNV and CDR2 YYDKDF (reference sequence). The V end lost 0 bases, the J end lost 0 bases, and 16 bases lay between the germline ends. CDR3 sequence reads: CATSRDRSGGPSTDTQYF. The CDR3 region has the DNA TGTGCCACCAGCAGAGATCGGTCCGGCGGTCCGAGCACAGATACGCAGTATTTT.

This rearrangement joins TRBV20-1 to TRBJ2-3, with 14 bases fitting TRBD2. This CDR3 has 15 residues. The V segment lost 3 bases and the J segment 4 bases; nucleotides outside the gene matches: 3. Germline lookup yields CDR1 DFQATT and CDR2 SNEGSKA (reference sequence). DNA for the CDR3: TGCAGTGCTAGGGGGACTAGCGGGGGAGCAGATACGCAGTATTTT. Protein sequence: CSARGTSGGADTQYF.

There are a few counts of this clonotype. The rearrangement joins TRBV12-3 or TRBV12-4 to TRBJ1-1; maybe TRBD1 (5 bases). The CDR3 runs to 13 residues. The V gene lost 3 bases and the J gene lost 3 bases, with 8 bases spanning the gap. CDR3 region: CASSLARDTEAFF. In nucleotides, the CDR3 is TGTGCCAGCAGTTTGGCCAGGGACACTGAAGCTTTCTTT.

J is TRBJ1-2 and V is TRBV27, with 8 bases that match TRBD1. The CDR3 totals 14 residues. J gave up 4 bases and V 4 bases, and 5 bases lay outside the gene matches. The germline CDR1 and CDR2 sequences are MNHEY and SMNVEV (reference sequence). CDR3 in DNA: TGTGCCAGCAGTTCCATAACAGGGGGCTATGGCTACACCTTC. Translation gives CASSSITGGYGYTF.

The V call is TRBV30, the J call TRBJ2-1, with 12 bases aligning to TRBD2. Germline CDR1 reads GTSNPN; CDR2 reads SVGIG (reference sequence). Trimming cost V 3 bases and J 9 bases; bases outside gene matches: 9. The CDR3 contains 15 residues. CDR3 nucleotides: TGTGCCTGGAGCGTACGCGGACTAGCGGGATCTGAGCAGTTCTTC. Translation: CAWSVRGLAGSEQFF.

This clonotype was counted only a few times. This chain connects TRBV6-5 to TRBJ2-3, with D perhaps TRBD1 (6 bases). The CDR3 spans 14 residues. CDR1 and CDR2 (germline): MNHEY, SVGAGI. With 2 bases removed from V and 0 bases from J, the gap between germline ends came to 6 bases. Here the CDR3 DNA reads TGTGCCAGCAGTTACGGGGGCAGCACAGATACGCAGTATTTT. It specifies CASSYGGSTDTQYF.

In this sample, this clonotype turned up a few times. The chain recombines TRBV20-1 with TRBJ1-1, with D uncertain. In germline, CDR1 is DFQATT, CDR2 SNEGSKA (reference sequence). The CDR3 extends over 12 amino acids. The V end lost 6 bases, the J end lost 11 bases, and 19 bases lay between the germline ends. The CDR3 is CSAIGQELRAFF. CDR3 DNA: TGCAGTGCCATAGGCCAGGAGTTAAGGGCTTTCTTT.

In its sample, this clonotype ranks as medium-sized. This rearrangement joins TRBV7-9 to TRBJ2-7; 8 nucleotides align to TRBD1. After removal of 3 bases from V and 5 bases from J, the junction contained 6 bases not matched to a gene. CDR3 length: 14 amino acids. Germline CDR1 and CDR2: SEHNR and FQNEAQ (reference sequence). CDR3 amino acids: CASSFDRGLHEQYF. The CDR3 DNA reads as TGTGCCAGCAGCTTCGACAGGGGCTTACACGAGCAGTACTTC.

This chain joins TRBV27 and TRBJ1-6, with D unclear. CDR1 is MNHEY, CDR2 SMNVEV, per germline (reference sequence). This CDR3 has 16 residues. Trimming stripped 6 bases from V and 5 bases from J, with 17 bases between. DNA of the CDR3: TGTGCCAGCAGCCTATTGACGGGCCGGAATAATTCACCCCTCCACTTT. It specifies CASSLLTGRNNSPLHF.

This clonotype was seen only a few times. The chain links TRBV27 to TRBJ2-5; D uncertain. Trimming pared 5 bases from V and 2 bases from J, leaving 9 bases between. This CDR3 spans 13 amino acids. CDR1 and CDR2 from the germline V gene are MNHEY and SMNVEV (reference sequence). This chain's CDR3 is CASSGQPQETQYF. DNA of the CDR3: TGTGCCAGCAGTGGGCAGCCTCAAGAGACCCAGTACTTC.

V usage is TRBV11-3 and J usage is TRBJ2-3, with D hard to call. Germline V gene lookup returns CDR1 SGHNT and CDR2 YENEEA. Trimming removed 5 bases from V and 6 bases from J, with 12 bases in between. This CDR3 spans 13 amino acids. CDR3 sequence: CASSELISDTQYF. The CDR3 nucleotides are TGTGCCAGCAGCGAGCTGATCTCGGATACGCAGTATTTT.

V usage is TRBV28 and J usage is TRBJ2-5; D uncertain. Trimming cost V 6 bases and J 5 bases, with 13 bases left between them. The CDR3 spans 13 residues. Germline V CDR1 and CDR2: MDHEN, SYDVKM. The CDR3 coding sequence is TGTGCCAGCAGCTCCCCGTCGACGGAGACCCAGTACTTC. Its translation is CASSSPSTETQYF. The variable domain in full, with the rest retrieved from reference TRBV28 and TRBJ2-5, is DVKVTQSSRYLVKRTGEKVFLECVQDMDHENMFWYRQDPGLGLRLIYFSYDVKMKEKGDIPEGYSVSREKKERFSLILESASTNQTSMYLCASSSPSTETQYFGPGTRLLVL.

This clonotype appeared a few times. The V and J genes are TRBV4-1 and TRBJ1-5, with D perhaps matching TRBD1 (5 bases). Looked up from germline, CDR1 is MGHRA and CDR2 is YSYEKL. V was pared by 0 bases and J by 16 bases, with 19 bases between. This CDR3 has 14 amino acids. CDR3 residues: CASSQDRLVQDLHF. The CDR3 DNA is TGCGCCAGCAGCCAAGATAGATTGGTACAGGACCTCCATTTT.